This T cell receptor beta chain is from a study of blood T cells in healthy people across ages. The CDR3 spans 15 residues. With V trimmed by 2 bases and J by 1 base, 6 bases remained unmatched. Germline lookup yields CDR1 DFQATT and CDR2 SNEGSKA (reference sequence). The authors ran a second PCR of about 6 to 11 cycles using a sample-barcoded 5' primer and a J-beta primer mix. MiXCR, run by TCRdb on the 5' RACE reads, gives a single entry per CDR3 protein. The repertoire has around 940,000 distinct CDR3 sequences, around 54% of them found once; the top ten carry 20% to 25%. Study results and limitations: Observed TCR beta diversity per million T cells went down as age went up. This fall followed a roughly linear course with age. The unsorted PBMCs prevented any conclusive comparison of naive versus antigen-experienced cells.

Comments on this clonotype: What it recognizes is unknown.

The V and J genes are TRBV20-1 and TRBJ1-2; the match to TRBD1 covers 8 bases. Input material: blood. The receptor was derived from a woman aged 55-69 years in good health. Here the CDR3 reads CSARTLDRDNYGYTF. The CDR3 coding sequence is TGCAGTGCTAGAACCCTGGACAGGGATAACTATGGCTACACCTTC.